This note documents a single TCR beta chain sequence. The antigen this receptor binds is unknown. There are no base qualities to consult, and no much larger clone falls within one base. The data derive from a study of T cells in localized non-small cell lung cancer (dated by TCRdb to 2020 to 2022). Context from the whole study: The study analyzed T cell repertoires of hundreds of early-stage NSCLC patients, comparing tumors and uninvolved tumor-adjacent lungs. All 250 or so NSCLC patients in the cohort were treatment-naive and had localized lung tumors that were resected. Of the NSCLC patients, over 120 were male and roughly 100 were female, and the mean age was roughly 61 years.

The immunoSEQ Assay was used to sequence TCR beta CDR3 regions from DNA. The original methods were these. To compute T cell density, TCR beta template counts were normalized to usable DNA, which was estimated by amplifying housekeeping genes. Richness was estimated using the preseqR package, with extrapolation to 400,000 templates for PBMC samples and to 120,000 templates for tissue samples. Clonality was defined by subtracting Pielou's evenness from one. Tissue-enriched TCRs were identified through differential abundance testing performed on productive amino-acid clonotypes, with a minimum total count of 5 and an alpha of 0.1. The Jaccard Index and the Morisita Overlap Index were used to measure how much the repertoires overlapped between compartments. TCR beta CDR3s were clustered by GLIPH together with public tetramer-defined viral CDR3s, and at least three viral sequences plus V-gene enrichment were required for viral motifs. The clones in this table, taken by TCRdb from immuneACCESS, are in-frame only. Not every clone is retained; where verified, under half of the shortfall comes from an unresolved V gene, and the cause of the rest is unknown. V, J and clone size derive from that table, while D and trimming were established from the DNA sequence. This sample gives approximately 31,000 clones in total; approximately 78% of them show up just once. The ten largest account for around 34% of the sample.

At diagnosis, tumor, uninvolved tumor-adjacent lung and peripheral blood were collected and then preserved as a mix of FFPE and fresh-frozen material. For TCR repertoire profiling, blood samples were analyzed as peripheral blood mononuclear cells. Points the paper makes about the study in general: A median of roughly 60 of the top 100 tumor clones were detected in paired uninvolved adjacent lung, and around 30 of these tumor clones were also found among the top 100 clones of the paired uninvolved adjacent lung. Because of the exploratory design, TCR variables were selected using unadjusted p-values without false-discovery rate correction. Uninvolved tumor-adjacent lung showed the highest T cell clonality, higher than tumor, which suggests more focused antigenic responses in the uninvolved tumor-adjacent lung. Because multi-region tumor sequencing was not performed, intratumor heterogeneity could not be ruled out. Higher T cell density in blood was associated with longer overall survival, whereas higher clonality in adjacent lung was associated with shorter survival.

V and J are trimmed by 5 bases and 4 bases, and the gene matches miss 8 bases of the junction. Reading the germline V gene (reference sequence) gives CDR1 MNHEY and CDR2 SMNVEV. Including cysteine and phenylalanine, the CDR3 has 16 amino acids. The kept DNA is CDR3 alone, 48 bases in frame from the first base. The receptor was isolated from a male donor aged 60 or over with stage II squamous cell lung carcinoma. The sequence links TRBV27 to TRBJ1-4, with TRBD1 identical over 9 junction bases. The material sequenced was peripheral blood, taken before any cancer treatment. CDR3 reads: CASSGTGKEGNEKLFF. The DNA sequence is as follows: TGTGCCAGCAGTGGGACAGGGAAAGAGGGTAATGAAAAACTGTTTTTT. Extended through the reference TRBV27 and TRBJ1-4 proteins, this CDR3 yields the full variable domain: EAQVTQNPRYLITVTGKKLTVTCSQNMNHEYMSWYRQDPGLGLRQIYYSMNVEVTDKGDVPEGYKVSRKEKRNFPLILESPSPNQTSLYFCASSGTGKEGNEKLFFGSGTQLSVL.